The clone carrying this T cell receptor (beta chain) occurred a few times. The entry originates in a study of T cell changes during pregnancy in multiple sclerosis. Germline CDR1 and CDR2: SGHAT and FQNNGV. The CDR3 contains 16 residues. V trimming: 4 bases; J trimming: 4 bases; junction bases outside the gene matches: 13. Sequencing was performed with immunoSEQ multiplex PCR; in TCRdb, only in-frame clones are kept and a portion is missing. The sample lists about 24,000 clones; more than 80% were seen once. The input for sequencing was CD8+ T cells from peripheral blood mononuclear cells, taken in the first trimester of pregnancy. The rearrangement links TRBV11-2 to TRBJ2-7; 7 bases fit TRBD2. The TCR sequence derives from a female donor in good health, enrolled as a control in a pregnancy study. The CDR3 DNA reads as TGTGCCAGCAGCTCCTCCGGGGGGAATTATATGTACGAGCAGTACTTC. Translation gives CASSSSGGNYMYEQYF.